This TCR beta chain was recovered during a study of T cells expressing NK-cell markers. There are 16 residues in the CDR3. Germline V gene lookup returns CDR1 LNHNV and CDR2 YYDKDF (reference sequence). No DNA is given; TCRdb re-called the 5' RACE reads and lists each CDR3 protein once. Seen in this sample are a few hundred thousand distinct CDR3 sequences; the ten most common clones hold roughly 3.4%. This TCR derives from a man aged 18 to 29 in good health. Material for sequencing was blood T cells: a sorted CD56 or NKG2C T cell subset, CD4+ or CD8+ T cells, or bulk PBMC T cells (not recorded which). The rearrangement joins TRBV15 to TRBJ1-1; TCRdb designates TRBD1, a call that cannot be tested without DNA. CDR3 in amino acids: CATSRVSGTGGTEAFF.